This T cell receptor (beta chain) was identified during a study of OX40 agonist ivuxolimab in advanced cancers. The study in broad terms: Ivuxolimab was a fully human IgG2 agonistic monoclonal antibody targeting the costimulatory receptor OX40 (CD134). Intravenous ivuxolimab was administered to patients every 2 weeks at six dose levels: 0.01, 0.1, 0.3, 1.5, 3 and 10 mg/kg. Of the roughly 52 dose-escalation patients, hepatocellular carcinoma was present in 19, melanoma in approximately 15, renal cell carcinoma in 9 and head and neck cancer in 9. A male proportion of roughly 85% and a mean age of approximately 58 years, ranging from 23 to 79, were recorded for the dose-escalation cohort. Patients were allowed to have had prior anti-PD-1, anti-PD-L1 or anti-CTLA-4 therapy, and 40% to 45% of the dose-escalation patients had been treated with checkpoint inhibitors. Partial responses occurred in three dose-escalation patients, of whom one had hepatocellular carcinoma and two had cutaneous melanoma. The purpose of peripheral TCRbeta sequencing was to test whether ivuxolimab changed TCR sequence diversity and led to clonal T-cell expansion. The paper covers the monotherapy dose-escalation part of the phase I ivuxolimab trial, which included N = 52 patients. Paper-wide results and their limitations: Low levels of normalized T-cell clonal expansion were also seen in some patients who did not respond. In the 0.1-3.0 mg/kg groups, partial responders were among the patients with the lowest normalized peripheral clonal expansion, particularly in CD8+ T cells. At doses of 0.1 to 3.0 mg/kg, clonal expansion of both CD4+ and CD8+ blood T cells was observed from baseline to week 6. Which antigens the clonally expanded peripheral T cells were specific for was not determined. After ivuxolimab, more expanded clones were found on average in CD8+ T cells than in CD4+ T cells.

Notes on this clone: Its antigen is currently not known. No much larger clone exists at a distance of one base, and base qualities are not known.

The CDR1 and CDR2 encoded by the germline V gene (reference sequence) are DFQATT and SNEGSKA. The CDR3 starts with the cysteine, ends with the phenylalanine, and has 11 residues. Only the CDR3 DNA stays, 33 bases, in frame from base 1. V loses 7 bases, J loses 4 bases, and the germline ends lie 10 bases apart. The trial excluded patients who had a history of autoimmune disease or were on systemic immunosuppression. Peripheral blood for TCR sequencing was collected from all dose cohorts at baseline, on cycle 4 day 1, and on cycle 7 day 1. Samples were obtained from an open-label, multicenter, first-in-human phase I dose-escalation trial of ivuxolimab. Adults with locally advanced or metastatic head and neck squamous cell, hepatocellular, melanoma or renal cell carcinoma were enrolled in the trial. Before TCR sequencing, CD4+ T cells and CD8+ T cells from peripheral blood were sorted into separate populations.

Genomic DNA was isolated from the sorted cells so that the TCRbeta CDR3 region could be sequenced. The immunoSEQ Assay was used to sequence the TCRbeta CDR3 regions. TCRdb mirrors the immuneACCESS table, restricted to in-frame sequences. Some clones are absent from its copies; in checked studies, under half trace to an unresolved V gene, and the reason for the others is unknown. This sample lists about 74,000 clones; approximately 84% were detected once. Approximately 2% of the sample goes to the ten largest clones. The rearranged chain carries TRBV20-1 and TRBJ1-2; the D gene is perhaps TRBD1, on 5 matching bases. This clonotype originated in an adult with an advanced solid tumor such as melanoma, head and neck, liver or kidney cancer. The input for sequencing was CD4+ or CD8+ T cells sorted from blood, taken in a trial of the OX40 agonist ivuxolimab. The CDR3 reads CSVQVGYGYTF. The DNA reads TGCAGTGTACAGGTCGGCTATGGCTACACCTTC.